A selection of T cell receptor beta chains follows, all from one sample in a study of shared clonotypes between healthy human individuals. Profiled with immunoSEQ multiplex PCR; TCRdb holds only in-frame clones, not every one. The sample has 550,000 to 650,000 clones, about 95% seen once; the top ten hold roughly 0.12%. The sample taken for sequencing was naive CD8+ T cells sorted from blood. The receptors derive from a woman younger than 45 in good health. Both conserved end residues are part of each CDR3. D genes are given only for firm matches. Part of the rows lack a size; the others show once, few, many or a class for expanded clones.

size	J	V	D	DNA	CDR3
.	TRBJ2-7	TRBV27	TRBD2	TGTGCCAGCAGGCCAGGACTAGCGGGAGTTAACGAGCAGTACTTC	CASRPGLAGVNEQYF
.	TRBJ2-7	TRBV7-2	.	TGTGCCAGCAGTTCTAGCAGCTACGAGCAGTACTTC	CASSSSSYEQYF
.	TRBJ1-2	TRBV27	.	TGTGCCAGCAGTTACAGGGAAGGGAACTATGGCTACACCTTC	CASSYREGNYGYTF
.	TRBJ2-1	TRBV28	TRBD2	TGTGCCAGCAGCCCACTAGCGGGAGTTAATGAGCAGTTCTTC	CASSPLAGVNEQFF
.	TRBJ2-3	TRBV28	.	TGTGCCAGCACCGGCCGGCACGACACAGATACGCAGTATTTT	CASTGRHDTDTQYF
.	TRBJ2-3	TRBV28	TRBD2	TGTGCCAGCAGTCCAATTAGCGGGAGCACAGATACGCAGTATTTT	CASSPISGSTDTQYF
.	TRBJ2-3	TRBV28	TRBD2	TGTGCCAGCGAGTTTGCGGGAGGGGAAGAAGATACGCAGTATTTT	CASEFAGGEEDTQYF
.	TRBJ2-1	TRBV12-2	.	TGTGCAAGTCGCCCCTTGGGAACCTACAATGAGCAGTTCTTC	CASRPLGTYNEQFF
.	TRBJ2-1	TRBV28	TRBD2	TGTGCCAGCAGTTCACTAGCGGAGAGAATCTACAATGAGCAGTTCTTC	CASSSLAERIYNEQFF
.	TRBJ2-7	TRBV15	.	TGTGCCACCAGCAGAGGGGACTTCTACGAGCAGTACTTC	CATSRGDFYEQYF
once	TRBJ2-7	TRBV28	.	TGTGCCAGCAGTTTAGGGGCTTGGGAGCAGTACTTC	CASSLGAWEQYF
.	TRBJ1-2	TRBV7-9	TRBD1	TGTGCCAGCAGCTTGGCCGGGACAGGGGGCAGAGCTAACTATGGCTACACCTTC	CASSLAGTGGRANYGYTF
.	TRBJ2-7	TRBV27	.	TGTGCCAGCAGTCGGGGGACAGCGGGATACGAGCAGTACTTC	CASSRGTAGYEQYF
.	TRBJ2-3	TRBV10-3	TRBD2	TGTGCCACCATGGGTAGCGGGAGGTCCCCAGATACGCAGTATTTT	CATMGSGRSPDTQYF
once	TRBJ2-7	TRBV27	.	TGTGCCAGCAGTACGGGACCGGCTTACGAGCAGTACTTC	CASSTGPAYEQYF
.	TRBJ2-1	TRBV7-7	.	TGTGCCAGCAGCGACCTCGGGGGCGCCCAAACCTACAATGAGCAGTTCTTC	CASSDLGGAQTYNEQFF
.	TRBJ1-1	TRBV11-1	TRBD1	TGTGCCAGCAGCTTAGGCAGGGGGACTGAAGCTTTCTTT	CASSLGRGTEAFF
.	TRBJ2-5	TRBV4-1	.	TGCGCCAGCAGCCTTCAAGAGACCCAGTACTTC	CASSLQETQYF
.	TRBJ2-1	TRBV20-1	.	TGCAGTGCCCTTTCTGGGGAGCAGTTCTTC	CSALSGEQFF
.	TRBJ1-1	TRBV6-1	.	TGTGCCAGCAAGGGCGGACTCAAGGGTGCTTTCTTT	CASKGGLKGAFF
.	TRBJ1-1	TRBV19	TRBD1	TGTGCCAGTACCATACGGACAGGGGTTAACACTGAAGCTTTCTTT	CASTIRTGVNTEAFF
.	TRBJ2-7	TRBV19	TRBD2	TGTGCCAGTAGTATAGAGTCAGCGGGAATTCCCTACGAGCAGTACTTC	CASSIESAGIPYEQYF
.	TRBJ2-5	TRBV25-1	.	TGTGCCAGCAGTGATGGGGAGATGGAAGAGACCCAGTACTTC	CASSDGEMEETQYF
.	TRBJ1-2	TRBV5-8	.	TGTGCCAGCAGCTTGGGGCCAGAGGACTATGGCTACACCTTC	CASSLGPEDYGYTF
.	TRBJ2-7	TRBV2	.	TGTGCCAGCATAACATCGGTTGGGGGACCGGTCTACGAGCAGTACTTC	CASITSVGGPVYEQYF
once	TRBJ2-3	TRBV5-4	.	TGTGCCAGCAGCCCGGACGAGCGCACAGATACGCAGTATTTT	CASSPDERTDTQYF
.	TRBJ2-1	TRBV5-6	TRBD1	TGTGCCAGCAGCCACTCGACAGGGGTCAATGAGCAGTTCTTC	CASSHSTGVNEQFF
.	TRBJ1-5	TRBV30	.	TGTGCCTGGAGTTCGGGGGGACATAGCAATCAGCCCCAGCATTTT	CAWSSGGHSNQPQHF
.	TRBJ2-5	TRBV5-4	TRBD2	TGTGCCAGCTATTCAGCGGGAGGGCAGCAGACCCAGTACTTC	CASYSAGGQQTQYF
.	TRBJ2-7	TRBV29-1	.	TGCAGCGCTAAGGACGGCTACGAGCAGTACTTC	CSAKDGYEQYF
once	TRBJ1-5	TRBV28	TRBD1	TGTGCCAGCAGTTTTGAGGGGGCTAATCAGCCCCAGCATTTT	CASSFEGANQPQHF
.	TRBJ2-1	TRBV5-1	TRBD2	TGCGCCAGCAGCCTCAGACTAGCGGGAGGGGGGAATGAGCAGTTCTTC	CASSLRLAGGGNEQFF
.	TRBJ2-3	TRBV6-5	.	TGTGCCAGCAGTACACTCAGGGTTGATACGCAGTATTTT	CASSTLRVDTQYF
.	TRBJ2-3	TRBV7-9	.	TGTGCCAGCACCATAGTGGATACGCAGTATTTT	CASTIVDTQYF
.	TRBJ2-1	TRBV6-4	TRBD2	TGTGCCAGCAGTGACTCGAATCTAGCGGGAGGGGGGAACAATGAGCAGTTCTTC	CASSDSNLAGGGNNEQFF
.	TRBJ2-4	TRBV2	.	TGTGCCAGCAGGTTAGGCTACGGCAAAAACATTCAGTACTTC	CASRLGYGKNIQYF
.	TRBJ2-1	TRBV5-8	.	TGTGCCAGCAGCAGCACGTATGGCTACAATGAGCAGTTCTTC	CASSSTYGYNEQFF
.	TRBJ2-7	TRBV11-2	.	TGTGCCAGCAGCTGGGGGGACTTCTACGAGCAGTACTTC	CASSWGDFYEQYF
.	TRBJ2-1	TRBV5-8	TRBD2	TGTGCCAGCAGCTCGCCCCCGCGGGGGGGGAGATTGGAGCAGTTCTTC	CASSSPPRGGRLEQFF
.	TRBJ2-6	TRBV21-1	.	TGTGCCAGCAGCAAGGAGGCAGACTCTGGGGCCAACGTCCTGACTTTC	CASSKEADSGANVLTF
.	TRBJ2-7	TRBV6-5	TRBD2	TGTGCCAGCAGTCATAGCGGGAACTCCTACGAGCAGTACTTC	CASSHSGNSYEQYF